These T cell receptor beta chains were read from a single sample in a study of cytomegalovirus exposure and HLA in healthy donors. Some clones are missing from TCRdb's copy, which holds only in-frame ones; the method was immunoSEQ multiplex PCR. In the table there are under 90,000 clones, 74% of which are singletons. The sequenced sample consisted of PBMCs. The receptors shown here come from a man in his forties or fifties in good health and CMV-seropositive. CDR3s include the opening cysteine and the closing phenylalanine or tryptophan. D genes are given only for firm matches. Rows give clone size only sometimes, using once, few, many, or a class for an expanded clone.

cdr3_length	d_call	j_call	clone_size	v_call	cdr3_nt	cdr3_aa
15	NA	TRBJ1-3	few	TRBV15	TGTGCCACCAGCAGAGATTGGGGGGCTGGAAACACCATATATTTT	CATSRDWGAGNTIYF
19	TRBD2	TRBJ2-2	NA	TRBV2	TGTGCCAGCAGTGAAAAAAACGGGAGGGGTCTCCCGAACACCGGGGAGCTGTTTTTT	CASSEKNGRGLPNTGELFF
13	NA	TRBJ1-2	NA	TRBV29-1	TGCAGCGGGCTGGGGGGGGCGAACTATGGCTACACCTTC	CSGLGGANYGYTF
16	NA	TRBJ1-5	NA	TRBV4-1	TGCGCCAGCAGCCAAGATCAGGGGACGCGCAATCAGCCCCAGCATTTT	CASSQDQGTRNQPQHF
18	TRBD2	TRBJ2-7	NA	TRBV5-4	TGTGCCAGCAGCCCGGGGACCCTAGGACTAGCGGGAGTCCACGAGCAGTACTTC	CASSPGTLGLAGVHEQYF
18	TRBD1	TRBJ2-2	NA	TRBV23-1	TGCGCCAGCAGTCAATCGGGGATGACAGGGGTATGCACCGGGGAGCTGTTTTTT	CASSQSGMTGVCTGELFF
15	TRBD2	TRBJ2-3	NA	TRBV6-5	TGTGCCAGCAGTTACTCGGCGGGAGGGACAGATACGCAGTATTTT	CASSYSAGGTDTQYF
12	NA	TRBJ2-5	NA	TRBV30	TGTGCCTGGAGTCTGTTCCCTGAGACCCAGTACTTC	CAWSLFPETQYF
13	TRBD1	TRBJ1-2	NA	TRBV11-2	TGTGCCAGCAGCAAGGACAGGGAACATGGCTACACCTTC	CASSKDREHGYTF
13	TRBD1	TRBJ1-2	NA	TRBV28	TGTGCCAGCAGGTCAGGGGGCGCGGCGGGCTACACCTTC	CASRSGGAAGYTF
13	NA	TRBJ2-3	NA	TRBV27	TGTGCCAGCAGTTTAGCGGGTAGGGATACGCAGTATTTT	CASSLAGRDTQYF
13	NA	TRBJ1-1	NA	TRBV6-1	TGTGCCAGCAGCAGGGGTAGCAACACTGAAGCTTTCTTT	CASSRGSNTEAFF
12	NA	TRBJ1-1	NA	TRBV11-1	TGTGCCAGCAGCTTAACGAGGACTGAAGCTTTCTTT	CASSLTRTEAFF
15	NA	TRBJ2-3	NA	TRBV2	TGTGCCAGCAGTACAGACAGGAGTAGCACAGATACGCAGTATTTT	CASSTDRSSTDTQYF
15	NA	TRBJ1-2	few	TRBV4-2	TGTGCCAGCAGCCTTGCCGGGGGAGAGGCCTATGGCTACACCTTC	CASSLAGGEAYGYTF
15	NA	TRBJ2-2	NA	TRBV28	TGTGCCAGCGGCCTCGGGGGGCGGGGCACCGGGGAGCTGTTTTTT	CASGLGGRGTGELFF
12	TRBD1	TRBJ1-1	NA	TRBV25-1	TGTGCCAGCCATTCCGGGACAGGGAAAGCTTTCTTT	CASHSGTGKAFF
12	NA	TRBJ2-1	NA	TRBV11-2	TGTGCCAGCAGCTCTATTGCCAATGAGCAGTTCTTC	CASSSIANEQFF
16	NA	TRBJ1-3	NA	TRBV30	TGTGCCTGGAGTGTTAGGCGGGCGATCTCTGGAAACACCATATATTTT	CAWSVRRAISGNTIYF
16	NA	TRBJ2-7	few	TRBV6-6	TGTGCCAGCAGTTACTCGATTACCCAAGTTAGCAACGAGCAGTACTTC	CASSYSITQVSNEQYF
15	TRBD1	TRBJ2-7	NA	TRBV7-3	TGTGCCAGCAGCTTGGGCCGGGACAGGGGTGGAGAGCAGTACTTC	CASSLGRDRGGEQYF
16	NA	TRBJ2-7	NA	TRBV5-1	TGCGCCAGCAGCTCGGACGCGGGGAACCAGGGCTACGAGCAGTACTTC	CASSSDAGNQGYEQYF
15	NA	TRBJ2-7	once	TRBV11-2	TGTGCCAGCAGCCCGTACCCGGCGGGCTCCTACGAGCAGTACTTC	CASSPYPAGSYEQYF
14	TRBD1	TRBJ1-6	NA	TRBV5-1	TGCGCCAGCAGCCCGACAGGGCTACTCTCACCCCTCCACTTT	CASSPTGLLSPLHF
16	TRBD2	TRBJ2-3	NA	TRBV6-5	TGTGCCAGCAGTTCCAGACTAGCGGGGAGGAAAGATACGCAGTATTTT	CASSSRLAGRKDTQYF
15	NA	TRBJ2-5	few	TRBV28	TGTGCCAGCAGTAGGCCTCGGGAAAGGTTCGAGACCCAGTACTTC	CASSRPRERFETQYF
14	TRBD1	TRBJ2-7	NA	TRBV29-1	TGCAGCGTTGCTCTCCGGACAGGCCCTCTCGAGCAGTACTTC	CSVALRTGPLEQYF
15	NA	TRBJ1-5	few	TRBV19	TGTGCCAGTAGTATTCAACCCGGGAACTATCAGCCCCAGCATTTT	CASSIQPGNYQPQHF
18	TRBD1	TRBJ1-5	NA	TRBV28	TGTGCCAGCAGGGGGGTACCGGGACAGGGGGCGAGCAATCAGCCCCAGCATTTT	CASRGVPGQGASNQPQHF
16	TRBD2	TRBJ2-5	NA	TRBV11-3	TGTGCCAGCAGCCGGGGGGGGACTAGAACTCAAGAGACCCAGTACTTC	CASSRGGTRTQETQYF